The 29 T cell receptor beta chains presented below share a single source sample, sequenced in a study of T cells in Graves' hyperthyroidism and ophthalmopathy. Amplification of TCR beta CDR3 regions was performed using RNA transcripts as template. Carried out on the TCR CDR3, a first-round RT-PCR used the HTBI primer set. TCRdb re-derived calls from the multiplex PCR reads in MiXCR, one entry per CDR3 protein. The table includes roughly 700,000 distinct CDR3 sequences, 15% to 20% detected once. Sequencing was done on a sample of blood. The receptors were gathered from a man between 45 and 60 years old with Graves' hyperthyroidism.

This clonotype was counted a few times. This chain joins TRBV12-3 or TRBV12-4 and TRBJ1-5; D might be TRBD1 (5 bases). Between the trimmed V and J ends, which lost 4 bases and 7 bases, there was a span of 14 bases. CDR3 length equals 14 residues. CDR3: CASSSDGARQPQHF. CDR3 nucleotides: TGTGCCAGCAGTTCCGATGGGGCAAGGCAGCCCCAGCATTTT.

This clonotype was observed a handful of times. A clone one base away is much larger, so this may be a read error. The genes are TRBV2 and TRBJ2-1; 13 bases align to TRBD2. The CDR3 has 16 residues. V was clipped by 11 bases and J by 0 bases; unmatched bases: 7. CDR1 and CDR2 (germline): SNHLY, FYNNEI. The CDR3 DNA reads TGTGCCGGCCGCCGGACTAGCGGGAGCTCCTACAATGAGCAGTTCTTC. Translating gives CAGRRTSGSSYNEQFF.

The chain joins TRBV7-9 to TRBJ1-3; D gene unclear. The CDR3 has 15 residues. The germline V gene has CDR1 SEHNR and CDR2 FQNEAQ (reference sequence). Trimming took 4 bases from V and 4 from J, leaving 14 bases between them. The CDR3 reads CASSSNHDGGNTIYF. The CDR3 DNA follows: TGTGCCAGCAGCTCGAACCATGACGGAGGAAACACCATATATTTT.

This clonotype was counted at least ten times. This rearrangement joins TRBV6-1 to TRBJ1-2, with TRBD1 identical over 9 bases. The V and J ends lost 5 bases and 3 bases, in that order; junction bases with no gene match: 4. Germline V lookup: CDR1 MNHNS, CDR2 SASEGT. The CDR3 is made up of 14 amino acids. The CDR3 protein is CASSKDRGDYGYTF. CDR3 sequence (DNA): TGTGCCAGCAGTAAGGACAGGGGTGACTATGGCTACACCTTC.

The rearrangement uses TRBV18 and TRBJ1-1, with 7 positions matching TRBD1. V shed 1 base and J 10 bases; nucleotides not matched to a gene: 9. The CDR3 length is 14 residues. Germline V gene data show CDR1 as KGHSH and CDR2 as LQKENI. The CDR3 nucleotides read TGTGCCAGCTCACCACTAACAGGGGATTCGGGAGCTTTCTTT. This gives the protein CASSPLTGDSGAFF.

This clonotype was observed at least ten times. The chain links TRBV27 to TRBJ2-1, with 7 bases lining up with TRBD2. Germline loops: CDR1 MNHEY, CDR2 SMNVEV (reference sequence). There are 18 residues in the CDR3. V dropped 8 bases and J dropped 9; count of bases not matched to a gene: 25. CDR3 in amino acids: CASGAPGTASGILGEQFF. The CDR3 region has the DNA TGTGCCAGCGGGGCTCCTGGTACCGCGAGCGGGATCCTGGGTGAGCAGTTCTTC.

About this clonotype itself: A much larger clone is a single base away; this may be a read error. V gene TRBV5-5 combines with J gene TRBJ2-7, with a weak D call TRBD1 (6 bases). The CDR3 is 13 residues long. V dropped 2 bases and J dropped 5 bases, with 11 bases sitting between them. The germline V gene has CDR1 SGHKS and CDR2 YYEKEE (reference sequence). The CDR3 region is CASSLPGAHEQYF. The DNA for the CDR3 is TGTGCCAGCAGCTTACCAGGGGCCCACGAGCAGTACTTC.

This clonotype was detected a few times. This sequence joins TRBV2 and TRBJ2-5, with D unclear. CDR3 length: 13 residues. Trimming removed 2 bases at V and 5 bases at J, with 9 bases between. Germline assignment: CDR1 SNHLY and CDR2 FYNNEI. The DNA of the CDR3 is TGTGCCAGCAGTGAATTCTCGGGCGAGACCCAGTACTTC. Protein: CASSEFSGETQYF.

This chain connects TRBV5-6 to TRBJ2-7, with D uncertain. V lost 4 bases to trimming and J lost 1 base, with 12 bases between them. The germline V gene has CDR1 SGHDT and CDR2 YYEEEE. The CDR3 length is 14 residues. The CDR3 sequence: CASSGKTPSYEQYF. The CDR3, as DNA: TGTGCCAGCAGCGGGAAGACCCCATCCTACGAGCAGTACTTC.

This clonotype was seen at least ten times. The chain links TRBV27 to TRBJ1-1; D possibly corresponds to TRBD1 (6 bases). Germline CDR1 reads MNHEY; CDR2 reads SMNVEV (reference sequence). Trimming pared 9 bases from V and 5 bases from J, leaving 19 bases between. The CDR3 contains 14 residues. CDR3 region: CASRPGGGGTEAFF. CDR3 sequence (DNA): TGTGCCAGTCGTCCGGGAGGGGGGGGAACTGAAGCTTTCTTT.

V is TRBV7-9 and J is TRBJ2-5; D is ambiguous. The CDR3 runs 11 residues. V lost 3 bases to trimming and J lost 9 bases, with 8 bases between them. Germline V lookup: CDR1 SEHNR, CDR2 FQNEAQ (reference sequence). Here the CDR3 DNA reads TGTGCCAGCAGCTTGTCTCAGGCCCAGTACTTC. Translation gives CASSLSQAQYF.

This clonotype appeared many times. The gene calls are TRBV30 and TRBJ1-2; D is uncertain. Germline V gene data show CDR1 as GTSNPN and CDR2 as SVGIG (reference sequence). Trimming took 2 bases from V and 5 from J, leaving 12 bases between them. The CDR3 runs to 13 residues. CDR3 region: CAWSPRPRYGYTF. The CDR3 nucleotides are TGTGCCTGGAGTCCGAGGCCTCGATATGGCTACACCTTC.

This clonotype was recorded a few times. The V and J genes are TRBV9 and TRBJ2-1; D unclear. This CDR3 region has 13 residues. The germline V gene encodes CDR1 SGDLS and CDR2 YYNGEE. Trimming took off 8 bases at V and 7 bases at J, with 16 bases between the two ends. CDR3 residues: CASWAAKGNEQFF. For the CDR3, the DNA is TGTGCCAGTTGGGCGGCCAAAGGGAATGAGCAGTTCTTC.

This clonotype was observed many times. The chain joins TRBV7-2 to TRBJ2-5; the D gene is possibly TRBD1 (6 bases). Germline CDR1 is SGHTA and CDR2 is FQGNSA. CDR3 size: 13 residues. Trimming shortened V by 6 bases and J by 6 bases, and 14 bases separated the two germline ends. This chain's CDR3 is CASSSDRFQTQYF. The CDR3 region has the DNA TGTGCCAGCAGTTCCGACAGGTTCCAGACCCAGTACTTC.

This clonotype was detected many times. The chain has TRBV12-3 or TRBV12-4 and TRBJ1-4; no definite D call. The CDR3 is 16 residues long. V was clipped by 5 bases and J by 2 bases, with 15 bases between them. The CDR3 nucleotides read TGTGCCAGCAGTCCCCAGACCCGGAGGACTAATGAAAAACTGTTTTTT. This codes for CASSPQTRRTNEKLFF.

The J gene is TRBJ2-1, the V gene TRBV5-6; TRBD2 matches 8 bases. CDR1 is SGHDT, CDR2 YYEEEE, per germline. V lost 1 base and J lost 5; bases outside the gene matches: 14. The CDR3 runs to 18 residues. CDR3 region: CASSLPPGLDRLHNEQFF. CDR3 coding DNA: TGTGCCAGCAGCTTGCCCCCGGGACTAGACCGCCTTCACAATGAGCAGTTCTTC.

The sample holds many counts of this clonotype. The V and J genes are TRBV27 and TRBJ1-6; possibly TRBD1 for D (6 bases). Between the trimmed V and J ends, which lost 5 bases and 0 bases, there was a span of 17 bases. CDR1 is MNHEY and CDR2 is SMNVEV in the germline V gene (reference sequence). The CDR3 loop spans 18 amino acids. CDR3 in amino acids: CASSGWTVTRSYNSPLHF. CDR3 DNA sequence: TGTGCCAGCAGTGGTTGGACAGTTACCCGCTCCTATAATTCACCCCTCCACTTT.

As regards this clonotype: A clone one base away is much larger, so this may be a read error. The chain uses TRBV5-1 and TRBJ2-1; D is unresolved. This CDR3 contains 18 residues. V was trimmed by 2 bases and J by 1 base, leaving 19 bases between them. Germline lookup yields CDR1 SGHRS and CDR2 YFSETQ. CDR3 sequence reads: CASSFAPNGPGSYNEQFF. For the CDR3, the DNA is TGCGCCAGCAGCTTTGCTCCCAACGGCCCAGGTTCCTACAATGAGCAGTTCTTC.

The chain employs TRBV6-2 or TRBV6-3 and TRBJ1-2, with 7 nucleotides matching TRBD1. Trimming removed 5 bases from V and 0 bases from J; junction bases left unmatched: 9. The CDR3 sequence is 16 residues long. Germline assignment: CDR1 MNHEY and CDR2 SVGEGT. Written as DNA, the CDR3 is TGTGCCAGCAGTCCCTGGACAGGAGCAACTAACTATGGCTACACCTTC. This gives the protein CASSPWTGATNYGYTF.

This clonotype was recorded a few times. CDR3 coding DNA: TGCAGCGTTGAAGATCAATCTCGGGACGGAGACTATGGCTACACCTTC. It is translated as CSVEDQSRDGDYGYTF. V is TRBV29-1 and J is TRBJ1-2, with D maybe TRBD1 (5 bases). Germline lookup yields CDR1 SQVTM and CDR2 ANQGSEA. Trimming removed 0 bases at V and 3 bases at J, with 17 bases between. This CDR3 region has 16 residues. The full variable domain, with the rest looked up from reference TRBV29-1 and TRBJ1-2, is SAVISQKPSRDICQRGTSLTIQCQVDSQVTMMFWYRQQPGQSLTLIATANQGSEATYESGFVIDKFPISRPNLTFSTLTVSNMSPEDSSIYLCSVEDQSRDGDYGYTFGSGTRLTVV.

This clonotype was seen a few times. The V gene is TRBV20-1, the J gene TRBJ2-1, with 7 bases matching TRBD2. Germline CDR1 reads DFQATT; CDR2 reads SNEGSKA (reference sequence). The CDR3 length is 13 residues. CDR3 region: CSPSGKGYNEQFF. DNA of the CDR3: TGCAGCCCAAGCGGGAAAGGCTACAATGAGCAGTTCTTC.

This clonotype was observed many times. V usage is TRBV7-9 and J usage is TRBJ2-1; TRBD2 aligns across 9 bases. Germline V gene lookup returns CDR1 SEHNR and CDR2 FQNEAQ (reference sequence). The J segment lost 5 bases and the V segment lost 6 bases, leaving 11 bases of the junction unmatched. The CDR3 length is 16 residues. In DNA, the CDR3 is TGTGCCAGCAGTCTAGTGGCGGGAGGGACCCACAATGAGCAGTTCTTC. Its protein product is CASSLVAGGTHNEQFF.

This clonotype was counted at least ten times. Here the CDR3 reads CASSSRDRVYNEQFF. The CDR3 DNA sequence: TGTGCCAGCAGTTCCCGGGACAGGGTCTACAATGAGCAGTTCTTC. V and J are TRBV28 and TRBJ2-1; 9 bases match TRBD1. The germline CDR1 and CDR2 sequences are MDHEN and SYDVKM. The CDR3 is 15 amino acids. Trimming cost V 4 bases and J 3 bases; bases outside gene matches: 4. Combining the CDR3 with reference TRBV28 and TRBJ2-1 gives the whole variable domain DVKVTQSSRYLVKRTGEKVFLECVQDMDHENMFWYRQDPGLGLRLIYFSYDVKMKEKGDIPEGYSVSREKKERFSLILESASTNQTSMYLCASSSRDRVYNEQFFGPGTRLTVL.

Notes on this clonotype: One base away lies a much larger clone, so this may be a sequencing read error. The genes are TRBV28 and TRBJ1-2, with a tentative D call TRBD1 (5 bases). Looked up from germline, CDR1 is MDHEN and CDR2 is SYDVKM. This CDR3 has 13 amino acids. CDR3 loop: CASSMGLNYGYAF. CDR3 DNA sequence: TGTGCCAGCAGTATGGGACTGAACTATGGCTACGCCTTC.

As for this clonotype: As the CDR3 is not closed by the conserved phenylalanine or tryptophan, this likely results from a read error. CDR3 loop: CASSPVTDTQYL. The DNA of the CDR3 is TGTGCCAGCAGTCCTGTCACAGATACGCAGTATCTT. This sequence joins TRBV28 and TRBJ2-3, with unresolved D. The CDR3 is 12 residues long. V lost 5 bases and J 2 bases, leaving 5 bases between the germline ends. Germline V lookup: CDR1 MDHEN, CDR2 SYDVKM.

This clonotype was recorded many times. The chain recombines TRBV10-3 with TRBJ2-1; 9 positions agree with TRBD2. Germline V gene data show CDR1 as ENHRY and CDR2 as SYGVKD. The trim removed 3 bases at V and 3 bases at J, leaving 9 bases unmatched. The length of the CDR3 is 17 residues. This CDR3 is CAISEVGRGRVYNEQFF. The CDR3 DNA is TGTGCCATCAGTGAAGTGGGGCGCGGGAGGGTCTACAATGAGCAGTTCTTC.

The chain combines TRBV14 with TRBJ2-1; 9 bases line up with TRBD2. This CDR3 has 16 residues. The germline gives CDR1 SGHDN, CDR2 FVKESK. With V trimmed by 0 bases and J by 8 bases, 8 bases remained unmatched. The CDR3 DNA reads as TGTGCCAGCAGCCAAGATCCCAGCGGGAGGTTCCATGAGCAGTTCTTC. This codes for CASSQDPSGRFHEQFF.

This clonotype was seen more than once but under ten times. With a much larger clone just one base away, this may be a read error. V gene TRBV2 combines with J gene TRBJ1-6; unclear D gene. The CDR3 has 13 amino acids. Germline assignment: CDR1 SNHLY and CDR2 FYNNEI. This CDR3 reads CASKLEVDSLLHF. CDR3 DNA sequence: TGTGCCAGCAAATTAGAGGTGGATTCACTCCTCCACTTT. Together with reference TRBV2 and TRBJ1-6, the CDR3 gives the full variable domain: EPEVTQTPSHQVTQMGQEVILRCVPISNHLYFYWYRQILGQKVEFLVSFYNNEISEKSEIFDDQFSVERPDGSNFTLKIRSTKLEDSAMYFCASKLEVDSLLHFGNGTRLTVT.

With respect to this clonotype: This may come from a read error, since a much larger clone is one base off. The chain has TRBV6-2 or TRBV6-3 and TRBJ2-3, with 8 bases lining up with TRBD1. The CDR3 loop spans 18 amino acids. Per germline, CDR1 MNHEY and CDR2 SVGEGT. In DNA, the CDR3 is TGTGCCAGCACTTACCATAAACTGACAGGGGTCGGGACAGATACGCAGTATTTT. Its protein is CASTYHKLTGVGTDTQYF.